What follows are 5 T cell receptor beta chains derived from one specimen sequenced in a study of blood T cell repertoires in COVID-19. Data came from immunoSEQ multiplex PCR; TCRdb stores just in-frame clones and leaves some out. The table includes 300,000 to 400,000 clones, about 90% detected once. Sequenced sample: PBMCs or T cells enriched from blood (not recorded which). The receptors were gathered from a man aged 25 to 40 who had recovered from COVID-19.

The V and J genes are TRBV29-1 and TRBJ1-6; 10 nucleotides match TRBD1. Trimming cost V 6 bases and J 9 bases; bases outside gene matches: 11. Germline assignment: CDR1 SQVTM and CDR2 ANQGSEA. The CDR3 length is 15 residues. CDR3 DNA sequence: TGCAGCGTAACGAAGGGGGACAGGGGTGGTTCACCCCTCCACTTT. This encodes CSVTKGDRGGSPLHF.

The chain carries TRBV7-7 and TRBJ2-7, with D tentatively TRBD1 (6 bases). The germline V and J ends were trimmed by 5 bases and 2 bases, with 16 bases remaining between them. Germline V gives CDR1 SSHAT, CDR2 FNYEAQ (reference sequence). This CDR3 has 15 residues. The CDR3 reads CASSQNEGVTYEQYF. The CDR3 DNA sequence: TGTGCCAGCAGCCAAAACGAGGGGGTTACCTACGAGCAGTACTTC.

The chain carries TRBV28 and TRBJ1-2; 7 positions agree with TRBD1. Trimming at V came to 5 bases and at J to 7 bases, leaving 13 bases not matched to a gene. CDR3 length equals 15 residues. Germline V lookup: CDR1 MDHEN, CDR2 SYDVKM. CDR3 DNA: TGTGCCAGCAGTCCAGGGAACCAGGGGGTCGGTGGCTACACCTTC. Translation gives CASSPGNQGVGGYTF.

This CDR3 is CASSEAKIRGRGYTF. CDR3 in DNA: TGTGCCAGCAGTGAAGCCAAGATCCGCGGGCGAGGCTACACCTTC. The chain is built from TRBV6-1 and TRBJ1-2; D gene unclear. V was trimmed by 0 bases and J by 8 bases, leaving 16 bases between them. This CDR3 contains 15 residues. The germline V gene encodes CDR1 MNHNS and CDR2 SASEGT.

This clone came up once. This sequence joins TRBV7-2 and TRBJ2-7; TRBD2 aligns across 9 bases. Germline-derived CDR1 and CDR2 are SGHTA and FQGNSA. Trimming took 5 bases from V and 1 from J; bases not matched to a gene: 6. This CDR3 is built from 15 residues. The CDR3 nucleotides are TGTGCCAGCAGCGCGAGCGGGGGGCTTTCCTACGAGCAGTACTTC. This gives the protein CASSASGGLSYEQYF.